The following is a T cell receptor beta chain sequence with its context. There are 13 residues in the CDR3. Germline-derived CDR1 and CDR2 are LNHDA and SQIVND (reference sequence). V lost 3 bases and J lost 4; bases outside the gene matches: 1. These data are taken from a study of shared T cell receptors in the human thymus. Generated by immunoSEQ multiplex PCR, the TCRdb table keeps only in-frame clones and is missing some. Among about 660,000 clones listed, 80% to 90% were seen once. The same data also contributed to another study, on human thymus T cells. Turning to that study: Donation was from healthy Finnish infants who were having corrective surgery that addressed congenital heart defects.

The source of this sequence is a boy under two years old with a congenital heart defect. Sequencing was carried out using thymocytes. V and J are TRBV19 and TRBJ1-2, with TRBD1 identical over 8 bases. The CDR3 spells CASSITGGYGYTF. The CDR3 DNA sequence: TGTGCCAGTAGTATTACAGGGGGCTATGGCTACACCTTC.